This passage covers 20 T cell receptor beta chains from one sample sequenced in a study of PD-L1 blockade in urothelial cancer. The table came from immunoSEQ multiplex PCR; TCRdb's copy has only in-frame clones and leaves some out. The sample holds roughly 110,000 clones, more than 85% seen once. Time point denoted: peripheral blood 6 weeks after treatment start. Sample: PBMCs, taken around atezolizumab (anti-PD-L1) treatment. Receptors were obtained from a man aged 60-69 years with urothelial cancer.

The J gene is TRBJ1-3, the V gene TRBV30, with no clear D. V lost 7 bases and J lost 0, with 13 bases in between. Germline lookup yields CDR1 GTSNPN and CDR2 SVGIG (reference sequence). This CDR3 region has 14 residues. The CDR3 reads CASHGESSGNTIYF. CDR3 nucleotides: TGTGCCTCCCATGGGGAGAGCTCTGGAAACACCATATATTTT.

The rearrangement joins TRBV5-5 to TRBJ2-5; TRBD2 matches 13 bases. This CDR3 comprises 15 residues. The junction had 5 bases not matched to a gene; V was cut back by 4 bases and J by 5 bases. Germline values: CDR1 SGHKS, CDR2 YYEKEE (reference sequence). The CDR3 reads CASSELAGGFETQYF. Written as DNA, the CDR3 is TGTGCCAGCAGCGAACTAGCGGGGGGGTTCGAGACCCAGTACTTC.

The chain is built from TRBV6-5 and TRBJ2-2; 7 bases match TRBD2. The CDR3 totals 15 residues. CDR1 and CDR2 (germline): MNHEY, SVGAGI. The J segment lost 2 bases and the V segment lost 4 bases, leaving 4 bases of the junction unmatched. CDR3 bases: TGTGCCAGCAGTTTCGGACTAGATAACACCGGGGAGCTGTTTTTT. It codes for CASSFGLDNTGELFF.

CDR3 residues: CASSSGYSGNTIYF. For the CDR3, the DNA is TGTGCCAGCTCATCAGGGTACTCTGGAAACACCATATATTTT. The chain links TRBV18 to TRBJ1-3, with a tentative D call TRBD1 (5 bases). This CDR3 is built from 14 residues. The germline gives CDR1 KGHSH, CDR2 LQKENI. V was clipped by 5 bases and J by 0 bases, with 8 bases between them.

This rearrangement joins TRBV18 to TRBJ2-1; TRBD2 might be the D (6 bases). The CDR3 runs 14 residues. V was shortened by 8 bases and J by 10 bases, with 21 bases between the two germline ends. CDR1 is KGHSH, CDR2 LQKENI, per germline. The CDR3 region is CASQGRTGVGEQFF. The CDR3 bases are TGTGCCAGCCAAGGAAGAACGGGGGTCGGAGAGCAGTTCTTC.

This clone was found once. This rearrangement joins TRBV5-5 to TRBJ2-3, with D possibly matching TRBD2 (5 bases). Looked up from germline, CDR1 is SGHKS and CDR2 is YYEKEE (reference sequence). The CDR3 sequence is 15 residues long. Trimming removed 4 bases at V and 2 bases at J, with 14 bases between. CDR3 sequence: CASSVSASLTDTQYF. CDR3 nucleotide sequence: TGTGCCAGCAGCGTTTCGGCTAGCCTCACAGATACGCAGTATTTT.

This clone was seen only a few times. The V gene is TRBV4-1, the J gene TRBJ2-4; 7 bases line up with TRBD2. This CDR3 has 17 residues. Germline V gene lookup returns CDR1 MGHRA and CDR2 YSYEKL. V lost 1 base, J lost 0 bases, and 6 bases stayed unmatched. CDR3 coding DNA: TGCGCCAGCAGCCAAGTCCGAGCGGGGCTAGCCAAAAACATTCAGTACTTC. Translation gives CASSQVRAGLAKNIQYF.

The chain has TRBV9 and TRBJ1-3, with 7 bases matching TRBD1. Per germline, CDR1 SGDLS and CDR2 YYNGEE. The CDR3 consists of 17 residues. After removal of 0 bases from V and 0 bases from J, the junction contained 6 bases not matched to a gene. The CDR3 loop reads CASSVGGRQGSGNTIYF. The CDR3, as DNA: TGTGCCAGCAGCGTAGGGGGGAGACAGGGCTCTGGAAACACCATATATTTT. Drawing the rest from reference TRBV9 and TRBJ1-3, the complete variable domain is DSGVTQTPKHLITATGQRVTLRCSPRSGDLSVYWYQQSLDQGLQFLIQYYNGEERAKGNILERFSAQQFPDLHSELNLSSLELGDSALYFCASSVGGRQGSGNTIYFGEGSWLTVV.

The rearrangement joins TRBV6-5 to TRBJ1-1, with 10 positions matching TRBD1. This CDR3 contains 15 residues. Trimming cost V 2 bases and J 1 base; bases outside gene matches: 1. Per germline, CDR1 MNHEY and CDR2 SVGAGI. The chain's CDR3 is CASSYRDRGNTEAFF. CDR3 in DNA: TGTGCCAGCAGTTACCGGGACAGGGGGAACACTGAAGCTTTCTTT.

The chain links TRBV7-2 to TRBJ2-7; 8 nucleotides match TRBD2. The junction had 4 bases not matched to a gene; V was cut back by 3 bases and J by 3 bases. The CDR3 has 14 residues. Germline V gene lookup returns CDR1 SGHTA and CDR2 FQGNSA. The CDR3 sequence: CASSFSGDYYEQYF. The CDR3 DNA is TGTGCCAGCAGCTTTAGCGGGGACTACTACGAGCAGTACTTC.

The V call is TRBV5-4, the J call TRBJ2-3; D is unresolved. Trimming pared 1 base from V and 5 bases from J, leaving 14 bases between. From germline, CDR1 is SGHNT and CDR2 YYREEE (reference sequence). This CDR3 has 15 residues. The CDR3 region is CASSLRGYIGDTQYF. Here the CDR3 DNA reads TGTGCCAGCAGCTTGCGCGGTTACATTGGAGATACGCAGTATTTT.

The chain is built from TRBV7-2 and TRBJ2-3, with 8 bases fitting TRBD2. Losses at the gene ends were 2 bases for V and 2 bases for J; bases not matched to a gene: 3. CDR3 size: 15 residues. Germline V CDR1 and CDR2: SGHTA, FQGNSA. The CDR3, as DNA: TGTGCCAGCAGCTTACGAGCGGGAGCCACAGATACGCAGTATTTT. Translated, it gives CASSLRAGATDTQYF.

The rearrangement links TRBV9 to TRBJ1-1; possible D gene TRBD1, 6 bases. Germline CDR1 SGDLS, CDR2 YYNGEE. The CDR3 spans 16 residues. Trimming removed 4 bases at V and 1 base at J, with 17 bases between. In nucleotides, the CDR3 is TGTGCCAGCAGCTCAAGGACAGTGACCCGGAACACTGAAGCTTTCTTT. Translation gives CASSSRTVTRNTEAFF.

J is TRBJ2-7 and V is TRBV9, with 9 bases identical to TRBD1. J lost 5 bases, V lost 4 bases, and 7 bases had no gene match. Germline V gene data show CDR1 as SGDLS and CDR2 as YYNGEE. The CDR3 is 14 amino acids. The CDR3 DNA follows: TGTGCCAGCAGCCCGGGACAGGGAACCCACGAGCAGTACTTC. This translates into CASSPGQGTHEQYF.

The chain combines TRBV28 with TRBJ1-5; D remains ambiguous. Germline CDR1 and CDR2: MDHEN and SYDVKM. V dropped 8 bases and J dropped 0 bases, with 17 bases sitting between them. This CDR3 has 16 amino acids. The CDR3 region has the DNA TGTGCCAGCGCCCCTGTCGCGGGATTTAGCAATCAGCCCCAGCATTTT. Translation: CASAPVAGFSNQPQHF.

This rearrangement joins TRBV5-4 to TRBJ1-2; 9 nucleotides align to TRBD1. With 5 bases clipped from V and 1 base from J, the junction kept 9 bases outside the gene matches. CDR3 length: 16 residues. The germline gives CDR1 SGHNT, CDR2 YYREEE (reference sequence). CDR3 region: CASSYSRGQGNYGYTF. The CDR3 DNA is TGTGCCAGCAGTTACTCGAGGGGACAGGGTAACTATGGCTACACCTTC.

The rearrangement uses TRBV30 and TRBJ1-3, with D unresolved. Germline V lookup: CDR1 GTSNPN, CDR2 SVGIG (reference sequence). V was shortened by 5 bases and J by 2 bases, with 13 bases between the two germline ends. This CDR3 is 14 amino acids long. This CDR3 reads CAWGAVRPGNTIYF. The CDR3 DNA reads TGTGCCTGGGGCGCAGTGAGGCCTGGAAACACCATATATTTT.

This clone was recorded once. The J gene is TRBJ1-2, the V gene TRBV7-6, with D uncertain. The CDR3 is 13 amino acids. CDR1 and CDR2 (germline): SGHVS, FNYEAQ. Trimming stripped 1 base from V and 8 bases from J, with 11 bases between. The CDR3 loop is CASSLVPFSGYTF. CDR3 bases: TGTGCCAGCAGCTTAGTCCCATTTAGCGGCTACACCTTC.

This chain links TRBV5-1 with TRBJ2-5; TRBD2 aligns across 13 bases. V lost 5 bases, J lost 4 bases, and 5 bases stayed unmatched. Germline loops: CDR1 SGHRS, CDR2 YFSETQ. This CDR3 region has 15 residues. CDR3 bases: TGCGCCAGCAGTCCCTGGACTAGCGGGGGAGAGACCCAGTACTTC. It codes for CASSPWTSGGETQYF.

The rearrangement joins TRBV7-2 to TRBJ2-1; D is undetermined. V was cut by 2 bases and J by 7 bases, with 12 bases left in between. CDR3 length: 14 residues. In germline, CDR1 is SGHTA, CDR2 FQGNSA. This CDR3 reads CASSLKSQRNEQFF. As DNA, the CDR3 is TGTGCCAGCAGCTTAAAGAGCCAACGGAATGAGCAGTTCTTC.